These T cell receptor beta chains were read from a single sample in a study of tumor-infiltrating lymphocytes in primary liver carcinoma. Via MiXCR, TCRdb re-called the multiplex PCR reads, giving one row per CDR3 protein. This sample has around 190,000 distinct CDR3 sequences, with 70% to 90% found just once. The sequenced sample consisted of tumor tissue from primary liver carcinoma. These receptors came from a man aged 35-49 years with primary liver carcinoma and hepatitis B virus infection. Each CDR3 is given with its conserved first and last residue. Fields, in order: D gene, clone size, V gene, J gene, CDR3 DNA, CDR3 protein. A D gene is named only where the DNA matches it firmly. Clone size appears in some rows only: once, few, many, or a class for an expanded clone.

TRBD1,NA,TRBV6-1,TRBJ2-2,TGTGCCAGCAGTACAGGGGGCGGAGGAGGCGGGGAGCTGTTTTTT,CASSTGGGGGGELFF
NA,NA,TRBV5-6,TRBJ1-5,TGTGCCAGCAGCTCTACTAGGAGGGGCGATCAGCCCCAACATTTT,CASSSTRRGDQPQHF
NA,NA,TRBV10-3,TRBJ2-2,TGTGCCATCAGTGAGCAGGGGAGAGGGGGTCGATGGACCGGGGAGCTGTTTTTT,CAISEQGRGGRWTGELFF
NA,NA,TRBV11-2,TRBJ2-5,TGTGCCAACAGCCTGACGAGTAACCAAGAGACCCAATACTTC,CANSLTSNQETQYF
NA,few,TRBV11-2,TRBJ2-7,TGTGCCAGCAGCTCTAATAGGAACTCCTACGAGTGGTACTTC,CASSSNRNSYEWYF
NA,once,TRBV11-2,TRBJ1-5,TGTGTCAGCAGCATAGTAGGGGTAACAGGGAGCAATCAGCCACAGCATTTT,CVSSIVGVTGSNQPQHF
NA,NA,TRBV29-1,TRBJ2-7,TGCAGCGTTGATGTAGCGGAAGGTAAAGAGCAGTACTTC,CSVDVAEGKEQYF
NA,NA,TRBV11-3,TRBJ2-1,TGTGCCACCAGCTTAGGCGTCTCGAAGAATGATCAATTCTTC,CATSLGVSKNDQFF
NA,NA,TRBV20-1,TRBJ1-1,TGCAGTGCCCAAAGAAGCCCAGGAGGCGGCTCTGAAGCTTTCTTT,CSAQRSPGGGSEAFF
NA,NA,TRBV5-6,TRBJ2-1,TGTGTCAGCAGCTCGAACCTACAGGGGCGGGGGTACAATGAGCAGATCTTC,CVSSSNLQGRGYNEQIF
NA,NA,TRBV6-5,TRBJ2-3,TGTGCCAGCAATTCCCCGGCCGGGGAGGACGTGGATACGCACTATTTT,CASNSPAGEDVDTHYF
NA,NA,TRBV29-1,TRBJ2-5,TGCCGCGTTGCACATACCCAAGAGACCAAGTACTTC,CRVAHTQETKYF
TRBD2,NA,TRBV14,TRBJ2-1,TGTGACAGCAGTGCTGTAGCGGGATGGTTAAACAATGAGCAGTTCTTC,CDSSAVAGWLNNEQFF
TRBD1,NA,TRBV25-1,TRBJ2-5,TGTGCCTGCACACCCGGACAGGTCCAAGAGGCCCAGTACTTC,CACTPGQVQEAQYF
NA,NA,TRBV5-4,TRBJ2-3,TGTGCCAGTAGCTTGGAGGGTAGGCAGTATTTT,CASSLEGRQYF
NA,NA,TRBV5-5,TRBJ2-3,TGTGCCAGCAGCTTCAGGGGGGCTAGCACAGATAAGCATTATTTT,CASSFRGASTDKHYF
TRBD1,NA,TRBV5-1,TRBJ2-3,TGCGTCAACAGCTCTGGACAGGGGGGCAGGGGCACAGATACGCAGTATTTT,CVNSSGQGGRGTDTQYF
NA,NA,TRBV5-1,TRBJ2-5,TGCGCCAGCAGCCAGACAGAGGGGGAACAAGAGACCCAGTACTTC,CASSQTEGEQETQYF
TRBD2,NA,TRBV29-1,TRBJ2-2,TGCAGTGCTGGACTAGCGAGCACCGGGGAGCTGTTTTTT,CSAGLASTGELFF
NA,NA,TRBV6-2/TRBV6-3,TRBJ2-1,TGTGCCAGTAGAACAGGACAAAGTGAGCAGTTTTTC,CASRTGQSEQFF
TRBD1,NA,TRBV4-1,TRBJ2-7,TGCGCCAGCAAGGAGACAGGGGAGGAGCAGTACTTC,CASKETGEEQYF
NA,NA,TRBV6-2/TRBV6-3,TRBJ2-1,TGTGCCAGCATTACGGGTCGTCGGATAGGCTCCTACAATGAGCAGTTCTTC,CASITGRRIGSYNEQFF
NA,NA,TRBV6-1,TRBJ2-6,TGTGCCAGCAATGCCAGACAGGTGAGATTCTCTGGGGCCAACGTCCTGACTTTC,CASNARQVRFSGANVLTF
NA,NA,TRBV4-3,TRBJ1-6,TGCCACAGCAGCTCCTGTGACAAGGGAAGGAATTCACCCCTCCACTTT,CHSSSCDKGRNSPLHF
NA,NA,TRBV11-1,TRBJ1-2,TGTGTCAGCAGCTTAGTGCACCAAGGCGGAGGCTACACCTTC,CVSSLVHQGGGYTF
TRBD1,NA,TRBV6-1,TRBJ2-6,TGTGCCGGTACCGAGACAGGGGGTGTTGGGGCCAACGTCCTGACTTTC,CAGTETGGVGANVLTF
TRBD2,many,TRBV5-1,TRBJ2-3,TGCGCCAGCAGCATCGGACTAGCGGGAGCGGAGGATACGCAGTATTTT,CASSIGLAGAEDTQYF
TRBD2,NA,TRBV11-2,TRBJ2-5,TGTGCCAGCAGCTATAGGCGGGAGGACCGGGAGACCCAGTACTTC,CASSYRREDRETQYF
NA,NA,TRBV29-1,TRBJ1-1,TGCAGCGAGTTAACAGCTAACACTGAAGCTCTCTTT,CSELTANTEALF
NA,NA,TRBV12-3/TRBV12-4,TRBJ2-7,TGTGCCAGTAGTTTAGTCGCGGGTCTCGGTCTCTACGTGAAGTACTTC,CASSLVAGLGLYVKYF
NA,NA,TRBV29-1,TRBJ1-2,TGCAGAGTGTATCTTGCTCGCGGCTATGGCTACACCTTC,CRVYLARGYGYTF
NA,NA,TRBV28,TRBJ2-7,TGTGCCAGCAGGATTGGGTCTCTCGAGAAGTACTTC,CASRIGSLEKYF
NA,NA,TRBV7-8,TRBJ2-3,TGTGCCAGCAGCTCAACAGGGAGGGGATATTCGTATACGCGGTATTTT,CASSSTGRGYSYTRYF
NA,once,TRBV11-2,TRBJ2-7,TGTGCCAGCAGCCTCGTCGGCCTAGTCCCAGAGACCCACTACTTT,CASSLVGLVPETHYF
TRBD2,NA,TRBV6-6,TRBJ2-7,TGTGCCGGCAGTCAGCTAGCGGGAGTGGTTGACGAGCAGTACTTC,CAGSQLAGVVDEQYF
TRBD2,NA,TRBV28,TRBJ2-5,TGTCCCAGCAGTTGGAGCGGGAGTTTCCAAGAGACCCAGTACTTC,CPSSWSGSFQETQYF
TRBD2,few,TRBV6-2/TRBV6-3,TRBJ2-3,TGTGCCAGTTTCGCTGGGACTAGAATCCCGCAGTATTTT,CASFAGTRIPQYF
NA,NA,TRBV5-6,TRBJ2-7,TGTGCCAGCAGCCTGGACGTTAGATCCTACGAGCAGTACTTC,CASSLDVRSYEQYF
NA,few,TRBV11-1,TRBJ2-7,TGTGCCAGTAGCTCTTCACGGGACTCCTCCTACGGGCAGTACTTC,CASSSSRDSSYGQYF
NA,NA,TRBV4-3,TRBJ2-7,TGCGTTAGCAGCCAGGATAGGGGGGCGGGAGACGAGCAGTACTTC,CVSSQDRGAGDEQYF
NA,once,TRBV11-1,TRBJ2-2,TGTGCCAGCAGCCTTAGCGGTGTGAACACCGGAAAGCTGTTCTTT,CASSLSGVNTGKLFF
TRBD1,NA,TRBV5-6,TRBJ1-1,TGTGCCAGCAGAGCACGACAGGGGCGGACTGAAGCTTTATTT,CASRARQGRTEALF
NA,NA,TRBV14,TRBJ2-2,TGTGCTAGCAGCCAAGGAGGTATAGGAGGAGACACCGGGGAGCTGTTTTTT,CASSQGGIGGDTGELFF
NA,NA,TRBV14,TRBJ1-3,TGTGCCAGCAGCCAAGATCACTGCTCTGGAAACATCATATATTTT,CASSQDHCSGNIIYF
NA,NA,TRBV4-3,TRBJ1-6,TGCGCCAGTAGCCAAACACAAACCGTCGATAATTCACCCCTCAACTTT,CASSQTQTVDNSPLNF
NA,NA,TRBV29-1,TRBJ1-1,TGCATCGTTGGTCCAGGGTGGGGTATGGTCGCTGGAGCCTTCTTT,CIVGPGWGMVAGAFF
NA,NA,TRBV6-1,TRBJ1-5,TGTGCCAGCAGTGGGCGACAGGAAATTAGCAGTCAGCCCCAGCATTTT,CASSGRQEISSQPQHF
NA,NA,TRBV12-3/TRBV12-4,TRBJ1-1,NA,CASSPVAGGNSEDFF
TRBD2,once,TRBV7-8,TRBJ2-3,TGTACAAGCAGCTACGGACTAGTGGACGACACAGATACGCAGTATTTT,CTSSYGLVDDTDTQYF
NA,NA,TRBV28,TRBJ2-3,TGTGCCAACTGGCCGGGACGGGGCACAAATACGCAGTATTTT,CANWPGRGTNTQYF
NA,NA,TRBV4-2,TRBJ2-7,TGTGCCAGCAGCCAAGATAAGGGGAGCGACTACGAACAGTATTTC,CASSQDKGSDYEQYF
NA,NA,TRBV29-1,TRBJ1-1,TGCAGCGTTGGTCCAGGGTGGGGCATGCTCGCTGGAGCTTTCTTT,CSVGPGWGMLAGAFF
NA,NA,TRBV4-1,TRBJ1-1,TGCACCAGCAGCCAAGTAAACCCGGGCACTGAAGCTTTCTTT,CTSSQVNPGTEAFF
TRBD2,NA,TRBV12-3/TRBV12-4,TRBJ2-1,TGTGCCAGCAGTAGAGCGGGGGACCGGTGGACTGAGCAGTTCTTC,CASSRAGDRWTEQFF
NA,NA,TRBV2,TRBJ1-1,TGTGACAGCAGTGCTGGCAGTAGGTGGGCTGAAGCCTTCTTT,CDSSAGSRWAEAFF
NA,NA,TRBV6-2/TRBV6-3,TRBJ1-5,TGTGCCAGAAGCCCACCGGCCGCGGGGACCAGCAATCAGTCCCAGCATTTT,CARSPPAAGTSNQSQHF